This TCR beta chain was obtained from a study of radiation and T cells in renal cell carcinoma. Overall study results and limits: In blood, top tumor clones expanded by 2 weeks, shrinking by 4.

This sample's time point: baseline pretreatment blood. Treatment specified: 15 Gy SBRT to primary tumor, nephrectomy 4 weeks later. Of note for this clone: Its antigen remains unknown.

Profiled with immunoSEQ multiplex PCR; TCRdb holds only in-frame clones, not every one. The repertoire holds 85,000 to 100,000 clones, with 80% to 90% as singletons. The CDR3 is 17 amino acids. Germline-derived CDR1 and CDR2 are SGHRS and YFSETQ. Trimming removed 2 bases from V and 3 bases from J; junction bases left unmatched: 11. The receptor's source is a man aged 45-65 years with renal cell carcinoma. Sample: blood, taken from a patient whose treatment included radiotherapy and nephrectomy. This chain joins TRBV5-1 and TRBJ2-5, with 9 bases lining up with TRBD2. The CDR3 reads CASSFWAGGPGKETQYF. As DNA, the CDR3 is TGCGCCAGCAGCTTTTGGGCGGGAGGGCCCGGAAAAGAGACCCAGTACTTC. The full variable domain, in which reference TRBV5-1 and TRBJ2-5 provide the parts outside the CDR3, is KAGVTQTPRYLIKTRGQQVTLSCSPISGHRSVSWYQQTPGQGLQFLFEYFSETQRNKGNFPGRFSGRQFSNSRSEMNVSTLELGDSALYLCASSFWAGGPGKETQYFGPGTRLLVL.